These T cell receptor beta chains were read from a single sample in a study of T cells in Graves' hyperthyroidism and ophthalmopathy. TCRdb re-called the multiplex PCR reads with MiXCR, one entry per CDR3 protein. Among about 770,000 distinct CDR3 sequences listed, roughly a sixth were seen once. The material sequenced was blood. These receptors were obtained from a woman aged 45-60 years with Graves' hyperthyroidism that later progressed to Graves' ophthalmopathy. CDR3s include the opening cysteine and the closing phenylalanine or tryptophan. The D gene is left open where the match is weak. The size of a clone is reported for some rows only, either as once, few or many, or as a class for expanded clones.

>-|TRBJ2-1|TRBD2|TRBV9|19
TGTGCCAGCAGCCCCCGGGAAGGACCGGGACTAGCGGGGGGCAATGAGCAGTTCTTC
CASSPREGPGLAGGNEQFF
>-|TRBJ2-2|-|TRBV5-6|15
TGTGCCAGCAGCTTGCTGGGGACGAACACCGGGGAGCTGTTTTTT
CASSLLGTNTGELFF
>many|TRBJ2-2|-|TRBV29-1|15
TGCAGCGTTGCGTTGGGCCTGGGGGAAACCGGGGAGCTGTTTTTT
CSVALGLGETGELFF
>few|TRBJ1-3|TRBD1|TRBV6-1|20
TGTGCCAGCCCAGATCGGACCGGGACAGGGTTGATTGTCTCTGGAAACACCATATATTTT
CASPDRTGTGLIVSGNTIYF
>-|TRBJ1-2|-|TRBV10-3|13
TGTGCCATCAGTGAGTTACGAAACTATGGCTACACCTTC
CAISELRNYGYTF
>-|TRBJ1-1|-|TRBV6-5|14
TGTGCCAGCAGTTACACAGGGTCCGGCACTGAAGCTTTCTTT
CASSYTGSGTEAFF
>many|TRBJ1-2|-|TRBV12-3/TRBV12-4|12
TGTGCCAGCAGTTCGGGGGCGCATGGCTACACCTTC
CASSSGAHGYTF
>many|TRBJ1-1|-|TRBV3-1|16
TGTGCCAGCAGCCACCAGCCGGGACACCGTACCACTGAAGCTTTCTTT
CASSHQPGHRTTEAFF
>-|TRBJ1-4|-|TRBV29-1|16
TGCAGCGTAGAGGCCCAGTCTCCGGCAACTAATGAAAAACTGTTTTTT
CSVEAQSPATNEKLFF
>-|TRBJ1-5|-|TRBV28|13
TGTGCCAGCAGTCTGGTTGGCCGGCAGCCCCAGCATTTT
CASSLVGRQPQHF
>-|TRBJ1-3|-|TRBV19|17
TGTGCCAGTAGTCCTCGACAATCGGCCCTATCTGGAAACACCATATATTTT
CASSPRQSALSGNTIYF
>many|TRBJ2-5|-|TRBV6-1|14
TGTGCCAGCAGTGAAGGACACTCCCAAGAGACCCAGTACTTC
CASSEGHSQETQYF
>few|TRBJ2-3|-|TRBV13|11
TGTGCCAGCAGCTTAGGAGCGACGCAGTATTTT
CASSLGATQYF
>few|TRBJ1-4|-|TRBV6-5|18
TGTGCCAGCAGTTACTCAATGGTTGGGGGCGTTGCTAATGAAAAACTGTTTTTT
CASSYSMVGGVANEKLFF
>-|TRBJ2-1|-|TRBV3-1|15
TGTGCCAGCAGCGAGGGGCCCTTCACCTACAATGAGCAGTTCTTC
CASSEGPFTYNEQFF
>many|TRBJ1-1|-|TRBV7-2|12
TGTGCCAGCAGCGACTTCGGTACTGAAGCTTTCTTT
CASSDFGTEAFF
>-|TRBJ1-2|TRBD1|TRBV10-2|15
TGCGCCAGCCAAAGTACAGGGGCGAAATACTATGGCTACACCTTC
CASQSTGAKYYGYTF
>many|TRBJ2-3|TRBD2|TRBV11-1|15
TGTGCCAGCAGCGGGCGGGGGGACTCCACAGATACGCAGTATTTT
CASSGRGDSTDTQYF
>-|TRBJ2-7|-|TRBV18|15
TGTGCCAGCTCACAACTCCGGGCAGGGACATACGAGCAGTACTTC
CASSQLRAGTYEQYF
>many|TRBJ2-7|-|TRBV12-3/TRBV12-4|13
TGTGCCAGCAGTTTAGGGGACACCTACGAGCAGTACTTC
CASSLGDTYEQYF
>many|TRBJ1-4|-|TRBV3-1|15
TGTGCCAGCAGTAGCAGGGACATGGCTAATGAAAAACTGTTTTTT
CASSSRDMANEKLFF
>-|TRBJ1-1|-|TRBV7-9|14
TGTGCCAGCAGCTTAGATTTGGTGAACACTGAAGCTTTCTTT
CASSLDLVNTEAFF
>-|TRBJ1-1|TRBD1|TRBV25-1|12
TGTGCCAGCGGGGACAGGGGTATAGAGGCTTTCTTT
CASGDRGIEAFF
>-|TRBJ1-5|-|TRBV29-1|14
TGCAGCGTTGCCCCCGGGGGGGATAATCAGCCCCAGCATTTT
CSVAPGGDNQPQHF
>many|TRBJ1-1|-|TRBV11-2|12
TGTGCCAGCAGCTGGGCCAACACTGAAGCTTTCTTT
CASSWANTEAFF
>few|TRBJ1-1|-|TRBV19|13
TGTGCCAGTAGCGGGAGGACAGCGCTTGAAGCTTTCTTT
CASSGRTALEAFF
>few|TRBJ1-4|-|TRBV7-6|16
TGTGCCAGCAGCTTAGGACGGGGGCTTACTAATGAAAAACTGTTTTTT
CASSLGRGLTNEKLFF
>-|TRBJ2-1|-|TRBV6-1|16
TGTGCCAGCAGCCGCAAGGGTGGAGGTGCCTCTCATGAGCAGTTCTTC
CASSRKGGGASHEQFF
>many|TRBJ1-2|-|TRBV30|13
TGTGCCTGGAGTATTCAAGGATCATATGGCTACACCTTC
CAWSIQGSYGYTF
>-|TRBJ1-3|-|TRBV20-1|17
TGCAGTGCTAGGGGGCCCCCCCATATTCCCTCTGGAAACACCATATATTTT
CSARGPPHIPSGNTIYF
>few|TRBJ1-3|-|TRBV18|15
TGTGCCAGCTCACCAGTTGCGGGGTCTGGAAACACCATATATTTT
CASSPVAGSGNTIYF
>few|TRBJ2-1|TRBD2|TRBV18|14
TGTGCCAGCTCACCACCCCGGGGGGGGGGCCGCCAGTTCTTC
CASSPPRGGGRQFF
>-|TRBJ2-3|-|TRBV20-1|16
TGCAGTGCTAGAGATCTTAGGGGGGGATTGACAGATACGCAGTATTTT
CSARDLRGGLTDTQYF
>-|TRBJ1-2|-|TRBV9|14
TGTGCCAGCAGCGGGGGGGGCAGGTTTGGAGGCTACACCTTC
CASSGGGRFGGYTF
>many|TRBJ1-1|-|TRBV11-2|11
TGTGCCAGCAGCTTATCTACAGGGGCTTTCTTT
CASSLSTGAFF
>-|TRBJ1-1|-|TRBV2|14
TGTGCCAGCAGTGTGTCATACATGAACACTGAAGCTTTCTTT
CASSVSYMNTEAFF
>-|TRBJ1-1|-|TRBV19|11
TGTGCCAGTAACGTCGGAACTGAAGCTTTCTTT
CASNVGTEAFF
>many|TRBJ1-1|-|TRBV7-9|21
TGTGCCAGCAGCTATCCGCCGGGCAGGGTCGTGACGCGGGAGAGTAGCGCTGAAGCTTTCTTT
CASSYPPGRVVTRESSAEAFF